A few counts support the clone carrying this T cell receptor (beta chain). Its antigen is currently unknown. The sample comes from a study of graft-versus-host responses after intestinal transplantation. Study background: Anti-thymocyte globulin served as induction for all recipients, who then took tacrolimus and steroids for 3 to 4 years.

Method: immunoSEQ multiplex PCR; TCRdb's copy keeps in-frame clones and lacks some. The table has tens of thousands of clones, over 70% seen once. Study-level findings and limits: Early after transplant, HvG declines were associated with peak levels of circulating GvH clones. There were GvH clones found in recipient marrow, and some of them appeared first in ileum or blood. Individuals who had graft-donor T cell macrochimerism had allografts that showed high graft-versus-host to host-versus-graft clonal ratios.

Sequences were derived from unstimulated CD4+ T cells sorted from spleen or lymph node cells, sampled before transplant. The TCR comes from a human donor who was the organ donor for an intestinal transplant.

The CDR3 loop reads CASLPYAEEKLFF. The CDR3 bases are TGTGCCAGCTTGCCCTACGCGGAAGAAAAACTGTTTTTT. The chain links TRBV6-1 to TRBJ1-4; D is uncertain. The CDR3 spans 13 residues. Germline loops: CDR1 MNHNS, CDR2 SASEGT. V was shortened by 8 bases and J by 8 bases, with 15 bases between the two germline ends.